This TCR beta chain was recovered during a study of cytotoxic CD8 clonotypes in ibrutinib-treated CLL. Study-wide findings and caveats: Baseline values of clonality outstripped age-matched healthy donors and followed circulating CD8+ T-cell counts. Public clonotypes showed up rarely, and on treatment they shrank or held steady.

Germline CDR1 is MNHEY and CDR2 is SVGAGI. This CDR3 region has 12 residues. Trimming removed 10 bases from V and 5 bases from J, with 14 bases in between. Points on this clone: Its target is unknown.

Deep sequencing aimed at 1 in 200,000 to 1 in 1 million T cells' resolution. Assay used: immunoSEQ multiplex PCR; TCRdb lists only in-frame clones, some missing. This sample has about 180,000 clones; under 90% occur once, and the top ten carry about 4.5%. Specimen: PBMCs, collected after 24 months of ibrutinib treatment. The chain recombines TRBV6-5 with TRBJ1-1; D is possibly TRBD1 (6 bases). This receptor was obtained from a human donor with chronic lymphocytic leukemia. CDR3 sequence (DNA): TGTGCCACGGGCGGGAGGGGGACTGAAGCTTTCTTT. Residues: CATGGRGTEAFF.